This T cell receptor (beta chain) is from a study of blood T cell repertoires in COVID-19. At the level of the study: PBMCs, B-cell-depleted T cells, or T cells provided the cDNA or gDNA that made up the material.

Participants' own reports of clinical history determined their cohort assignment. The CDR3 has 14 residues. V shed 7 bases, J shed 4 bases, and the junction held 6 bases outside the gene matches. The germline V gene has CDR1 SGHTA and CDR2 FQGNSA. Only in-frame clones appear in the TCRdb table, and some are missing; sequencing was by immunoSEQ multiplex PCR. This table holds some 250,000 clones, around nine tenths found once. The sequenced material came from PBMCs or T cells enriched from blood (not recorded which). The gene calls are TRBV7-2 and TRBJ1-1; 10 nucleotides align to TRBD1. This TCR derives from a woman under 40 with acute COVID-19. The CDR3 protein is CASTGRTGGTEAFF. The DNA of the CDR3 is TGTGCCAGCACCGGTCGGACAGGGGGCACTGAAGCTTTCTTT.